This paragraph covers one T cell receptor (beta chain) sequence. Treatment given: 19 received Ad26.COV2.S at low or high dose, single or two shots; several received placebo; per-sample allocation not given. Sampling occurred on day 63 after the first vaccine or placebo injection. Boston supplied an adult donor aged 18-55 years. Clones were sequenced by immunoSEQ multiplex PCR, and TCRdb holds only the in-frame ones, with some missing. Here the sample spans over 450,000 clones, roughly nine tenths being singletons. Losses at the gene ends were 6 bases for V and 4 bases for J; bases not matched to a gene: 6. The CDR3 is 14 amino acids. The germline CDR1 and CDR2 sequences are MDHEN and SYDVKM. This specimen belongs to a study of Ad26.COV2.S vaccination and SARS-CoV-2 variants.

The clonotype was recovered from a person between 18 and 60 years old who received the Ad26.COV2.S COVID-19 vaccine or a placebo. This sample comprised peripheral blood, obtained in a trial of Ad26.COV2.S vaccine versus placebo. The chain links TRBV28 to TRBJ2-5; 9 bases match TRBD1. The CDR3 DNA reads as TGTGCCAGCAGAAAACAGGGGGCTGGAGAGACCCAGTACTTC. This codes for CASRKQGAGETQYF.